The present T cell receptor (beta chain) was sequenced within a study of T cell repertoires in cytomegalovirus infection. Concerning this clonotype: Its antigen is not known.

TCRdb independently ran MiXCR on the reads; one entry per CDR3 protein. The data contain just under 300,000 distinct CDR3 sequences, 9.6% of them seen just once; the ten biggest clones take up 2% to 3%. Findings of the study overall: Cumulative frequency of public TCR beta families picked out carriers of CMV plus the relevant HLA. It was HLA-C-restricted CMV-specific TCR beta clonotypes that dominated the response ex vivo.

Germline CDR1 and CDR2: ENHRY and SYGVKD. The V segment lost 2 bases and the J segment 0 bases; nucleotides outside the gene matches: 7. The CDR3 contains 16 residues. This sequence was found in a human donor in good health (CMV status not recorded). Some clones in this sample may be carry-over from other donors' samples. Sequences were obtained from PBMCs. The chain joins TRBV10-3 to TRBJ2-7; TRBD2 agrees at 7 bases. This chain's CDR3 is CAISEVWRGTSYEQYF. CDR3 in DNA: TGTGCCATCAGTGAGGTGTGGCGGGGGACCTCCTACGAGCAGTACTTC.